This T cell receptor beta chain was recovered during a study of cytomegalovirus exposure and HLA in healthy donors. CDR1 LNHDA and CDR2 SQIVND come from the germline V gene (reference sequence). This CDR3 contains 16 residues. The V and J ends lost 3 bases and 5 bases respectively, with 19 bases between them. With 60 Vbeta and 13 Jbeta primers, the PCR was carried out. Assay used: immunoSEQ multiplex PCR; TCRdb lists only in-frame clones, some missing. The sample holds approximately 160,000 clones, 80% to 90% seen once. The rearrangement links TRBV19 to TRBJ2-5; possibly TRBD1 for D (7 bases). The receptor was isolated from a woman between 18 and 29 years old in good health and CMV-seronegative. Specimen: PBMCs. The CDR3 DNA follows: TGTGCCAGTAGTATCCAACGATCAGGGGGGAGGGAGACCCAGTACTTC. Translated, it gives CASSIQRSGGRETQYF.